The 10 T cell receptor beta chains presented below share a single source sample, sequenced in a study of cytomegalovirus exposure and HLA in healthy donors. The PCR made use of 60 Vbeta and 13 Jbeta primers. This table comes from immunoSEQ multiplex PCR, and its TCRdb copy is limited to in-frame clones, with some not included. In the table there are roughly 250,000 clones, just under 85% of which are singletons. The sequencing input was PBMCs. The receptors here all came from a woman aged 40 to 49 in good health and CMV-seropositive.

Concerning this clone itself: The same CDR3 can be traced to other DNA sequences in this sample. This chain connects TRBV4-3 to TRBJ2-7; D gene uncertain. Deletions cut 1 base from V and 0 bases from J, with 7 bases between. This CDR3 contains 14 residues. From germline, CDR1 is LGHNA and CDR2 YSLEER. CDR3 bases: TGCGCCAGCAGCCAAGGTCCTAGCTCCTACGAGCAGTACTTC. Translation: CASSQGPSSYEQYF.

The V call is TRBV4-1, the J call TRBJ2-7, with D possibly TRBD2 on 6 matching bases. The CDR3 has 15 residues. The germline V gene has CDR1 MGHRA and CDR2 YSYEKL. V lost 0 bases, J lost 3 bases, and 12 bases lay in between. This CDR3 reads CASSQDLASVYEQYF. CDR3 DNA sequence: TGCGCCAGCAGCCAAGATCTCGCTAGCGTCTACGAGCAGTACTTC.

Only a few counts were recorded for this clone. The chain combines TRBV11-3 with TRBJ2-7, with D possibly matching TRBD1 (6 bases). Trimming removed 5 bases from V and 2 bases from J, with 13 bases in between. The CDR3 length is 14 residues. Germline V gene lookup returns CDR1 SGHNT and CDR2 YENEEA. CDR3 in DNA: TGTGCCAGCAGCAACAGGGACACCGCCTACGAGCAGTACTTC. As protein: CASSNRDTAYEQYF.

This chain joins TRBV28 and TRBJ2-3; 10 positions agree with TRBD1. J lost 6 bases, V lost 6 bases, and 6 bases had no gene match. The CDR3 is made up of 14 amino acids. CDR1 MDHEN and CDR2 SYDVKM come from the germline V gene. The CDR3 bases are TGTGCCAGCAGACGACAGGGGGCAGGGGATACGCAGTATTTT. The encoded protein is CASRRQGAGDTQYF.

This sequence joins TRBV20-1 and TRBJ1-4; D remains unclear. The CDR3 consists of 11 residues. From germline, CDR1 is DFQATT and CDR2 SNEGSKA (reference sequence). V was shortened by 7 bases and J by 4 bases, with 7 bases between the two germline ends. CDR3 residues: CSVPVNEKLFF. CDR3 DNA: TGCAGTGTACCGGTTAATGAAAAACTGTTTTTT.

The rearrangement uses TRBV5-1 and TRBJ2-7; 10 positions agree with TRBD1. CDR1 is SGHRS, CDR2 YFSETQ, per germline. The CDR3 covers 14 residues. V lost 5 bases and J lost 3; bases outside the gene matches: 5. The CDR3 DNA reads as TGCGCCAGCAGAATTGGGACAGGGGTCTACGAGCAGTACTTC. As protein: CASRIGTGVYEQYF.

The chain uses TRBV27 and TRBJ2-7; D possibly corresponds to TRBD2 (7 bases). The V gene's germline CDR1 is MNHEY and CDR2 SMNVEV (reference sequence). The CDR3 totals 16 residues. Deletions cut 5 bases from V and 2 bases from J, with 19 bases between. CDR3 residues: CASSPRGGATAYEQYF. CDR3 sequence (DNA): TGTGCCAGCAGTCCGAGAGGGGGGGCGACGGCCTACGAGCAGTACTTC.

This clone was seen only once. This sequence joins TRBV27 and TRBJ2-7; D is undetermined. Trimming took off 3 bases at V and 0 bases at J, with 6 bases between the two ends. Germline V lookup: CDR1 MNHEY, CDR2 SMNVEV (reference sequence). The CDR3 length is 13 residues. The CDR3 sequence: CASSFTVSYEQYF. The CDR3 DNA is TGTGCCAGCAGTTTCACAGTCTCCTACGAGCAGTACTTC.

This chain links TRBV19 with TRBJ2-7, with 7 positions matching TRBD1. V lost 4 bases to trimming and J lost 3 bases; unmatched junction nucleotides: 9. CDR3 length equals 15 residues. From germline, CDR1 is LNHDA and CDR2 SQIVND (reference sequence). CDR3 loop: CASSSERDSIYEQYF. The CDR3 DNA sequence: TGTGCCAGTAGTAGCGAACGGGACAGTATCTACGAGCAGTACTTC.

The chain carries TRBV7-2 and TRBJ2-7, with D possibly matching TRBD1 (6 bases). This CDR3 region has 12 residues. CDR1 and CDR2 from the germline V gene are SGHTA and FQGNSA. Trimming shortened V by 5 bases and J by 6 bases, and 11 bases separated the two germline ends. The CDR3: CASSKTGIEQYF. Here the CDR3 DNA reads TGTGCCAGCAGCAAAACAGGGATCGAGCAGTACTTC. Together with reference TRBV7-2 and TRBJ2-7, the CDR3 gives the full variable domain: GAGVSQSPSNKVTEKGKDVELRCDPISGHTALYWYRQSLGQGLEFLIYFQGNSAPDKSGLPSDRFSAERTGGSVSTLTIQRTQQEDSAVYLCASSKTGIEQYFGPGTRLTVT.